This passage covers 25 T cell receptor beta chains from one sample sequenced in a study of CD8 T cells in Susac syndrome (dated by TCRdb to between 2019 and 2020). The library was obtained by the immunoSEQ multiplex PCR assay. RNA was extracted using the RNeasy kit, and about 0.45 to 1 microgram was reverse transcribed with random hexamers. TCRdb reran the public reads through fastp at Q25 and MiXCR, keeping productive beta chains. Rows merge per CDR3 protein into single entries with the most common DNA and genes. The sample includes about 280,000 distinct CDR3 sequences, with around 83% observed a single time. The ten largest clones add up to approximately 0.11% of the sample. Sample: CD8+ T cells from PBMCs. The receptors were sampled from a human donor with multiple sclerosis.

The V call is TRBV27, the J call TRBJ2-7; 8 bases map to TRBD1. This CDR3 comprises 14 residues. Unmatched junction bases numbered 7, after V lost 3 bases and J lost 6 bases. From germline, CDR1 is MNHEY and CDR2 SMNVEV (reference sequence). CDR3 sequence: CASSFLGQGSEQYF. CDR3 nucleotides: TGTGCCAGCAGTTTCCTTGGACAGGGATCCGAGCAGTACTTC.

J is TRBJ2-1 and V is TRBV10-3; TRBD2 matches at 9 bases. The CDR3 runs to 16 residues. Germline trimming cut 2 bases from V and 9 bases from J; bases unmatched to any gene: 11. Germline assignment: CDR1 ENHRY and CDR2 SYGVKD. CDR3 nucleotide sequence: TGTGCCATCAGTGAGAGGTTAGCGGGAGATATTTTTGAGCAGTTCTTC. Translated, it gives CAISERLAGDIFEQFF.

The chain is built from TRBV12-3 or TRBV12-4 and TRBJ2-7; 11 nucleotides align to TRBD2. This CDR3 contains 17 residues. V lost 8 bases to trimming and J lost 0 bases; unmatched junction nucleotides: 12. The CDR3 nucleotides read TGTGCCAGCCGCTGCAGGACTAGCGGGCAAAGCTCCTACGAGCAGTACTTC. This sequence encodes CASRCRTSGQSSYEQYF.

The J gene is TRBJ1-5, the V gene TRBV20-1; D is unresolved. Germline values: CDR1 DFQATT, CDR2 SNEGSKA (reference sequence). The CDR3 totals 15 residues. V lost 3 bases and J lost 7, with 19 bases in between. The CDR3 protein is CSASLAWSSVQPQHF. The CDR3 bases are TGCAGTGCTAGCCTAGCTTGGTCTTCGGTCCAGCCCCAGCATTTT.

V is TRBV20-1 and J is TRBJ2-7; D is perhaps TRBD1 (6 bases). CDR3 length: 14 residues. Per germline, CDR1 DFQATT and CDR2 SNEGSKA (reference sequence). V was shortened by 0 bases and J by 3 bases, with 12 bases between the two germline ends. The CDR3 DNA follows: TGCAGTGCTAGAGATTGGAGCAGGGGCTACGAGCAGTACTTC. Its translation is CSARDWSRGYEQYF.

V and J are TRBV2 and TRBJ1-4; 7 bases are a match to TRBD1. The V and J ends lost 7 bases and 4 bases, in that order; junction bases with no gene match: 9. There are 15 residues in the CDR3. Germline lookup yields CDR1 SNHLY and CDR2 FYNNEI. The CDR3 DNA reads TGTGCCAGCAAAGGGACAGAGTTCTTTAATGAAAAACTGTTTTTT. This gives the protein CASKGTEFFNEKLFF.

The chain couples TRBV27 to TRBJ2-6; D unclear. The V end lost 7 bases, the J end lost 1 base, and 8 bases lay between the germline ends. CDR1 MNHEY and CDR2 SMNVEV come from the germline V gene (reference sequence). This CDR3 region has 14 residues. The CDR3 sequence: CASTLRSGANVLTF. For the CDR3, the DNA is TGTGCCAGCACCCTTAGGTCTGGGGCCAACGTCCTGACTTTC.

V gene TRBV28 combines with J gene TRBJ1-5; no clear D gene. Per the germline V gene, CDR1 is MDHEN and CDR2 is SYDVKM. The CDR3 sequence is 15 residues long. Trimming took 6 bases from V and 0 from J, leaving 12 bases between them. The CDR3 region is CASRTYVYSNQPQHF. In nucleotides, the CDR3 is TGTGCCAGCAGGACCTATGTTTATAGCAATCAGCCCCAGCATTTT.

CDR3 DNA sequence: TGTGCCAGCAGCATCAGAACAGGGATGAATTCACCCCTCCACTTT. Translating gives CASSIRTGMNSPLHF. The chain carries TRBV7-9 and TRBJ1-6; D might be TRBD1 (6 bases). The V end lost 5 bases, the J end lost 7 bases, and 15 bases lay between the germline ends. Germline V gene data show CDR1 as SEHNR and CDR2 as FQNEAQ (reference sequence). This CDR3 region has 15 residues.

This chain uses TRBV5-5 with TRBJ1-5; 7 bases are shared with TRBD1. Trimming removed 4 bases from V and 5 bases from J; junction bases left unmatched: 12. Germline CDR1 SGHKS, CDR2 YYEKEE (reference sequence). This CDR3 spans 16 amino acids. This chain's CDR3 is CASSLTTGSPDQPQHF. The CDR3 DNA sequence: TGTGCCAGCAGCCTAACGACAGGGTCTCCGGATCAGCCCCAGCATTTT.

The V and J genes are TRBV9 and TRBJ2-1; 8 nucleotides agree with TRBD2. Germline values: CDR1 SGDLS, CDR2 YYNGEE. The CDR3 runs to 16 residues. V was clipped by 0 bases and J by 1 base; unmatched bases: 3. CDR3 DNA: TGTGCCAGCAGCGTAGCCGGGACTAGATCCTACAATGAGCAGTTCTTC. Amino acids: CASSVAGTRSYNEQFF. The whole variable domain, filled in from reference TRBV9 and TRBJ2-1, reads DSGVTQTPKHLITATGQRVTLRCSPRSGDLSVYWYQQSLDQGLQFLIQYYNGEERAKGNILERFSAQQFPDLHSELNLSSLELGDSALYFCASSVAGTRSYNEQFFGPGTRLTVL.

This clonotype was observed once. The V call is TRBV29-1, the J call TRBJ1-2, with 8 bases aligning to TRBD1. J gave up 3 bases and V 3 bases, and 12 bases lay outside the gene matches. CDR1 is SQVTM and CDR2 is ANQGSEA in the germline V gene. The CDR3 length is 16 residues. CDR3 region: CSVEARQGAQDYGYTF. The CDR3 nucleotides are TGCAGCGTTGAGGCGCGTCAGGGGGCGCAGGACTATGGCTACACCTTC.

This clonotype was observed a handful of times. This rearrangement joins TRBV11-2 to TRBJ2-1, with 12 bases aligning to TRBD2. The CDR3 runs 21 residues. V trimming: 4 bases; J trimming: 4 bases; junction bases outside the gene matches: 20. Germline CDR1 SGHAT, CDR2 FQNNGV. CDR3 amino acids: CASSSHLGGLAGGIVYNEQFF. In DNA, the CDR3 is TGTGCCAGCAGCTCCCACCTAGGGGGACTAGCGGGCGGCATTGTTTACAATGAGCAGTTCTTC.

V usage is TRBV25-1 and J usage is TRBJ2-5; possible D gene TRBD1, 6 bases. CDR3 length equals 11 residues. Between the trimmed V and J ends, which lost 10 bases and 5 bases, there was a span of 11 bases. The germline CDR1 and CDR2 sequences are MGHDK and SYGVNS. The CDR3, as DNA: TGTGCCACCAGGGGCGAGGAGACCCAGTACTTC. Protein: CATRGEETQYF.

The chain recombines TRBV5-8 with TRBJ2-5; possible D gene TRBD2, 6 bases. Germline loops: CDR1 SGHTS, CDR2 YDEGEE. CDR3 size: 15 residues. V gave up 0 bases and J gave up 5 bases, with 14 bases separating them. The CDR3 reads CASSLGEEGTETQYF. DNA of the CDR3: TGTGCCAGCAGCTTGGGAGAGGAGGGCACGGAGACCCAGTACTTC.

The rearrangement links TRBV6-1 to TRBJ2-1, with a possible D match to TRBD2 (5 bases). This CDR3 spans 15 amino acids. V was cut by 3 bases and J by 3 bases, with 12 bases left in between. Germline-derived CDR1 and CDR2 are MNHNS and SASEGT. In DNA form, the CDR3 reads TGTGCCAGCAGTGAGGCGGGCGCAAACTACAATGAGCAGTTCTTC. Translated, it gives CASSEAGANYNEQFF.

The CDR3 here is CASSVSAGYQETQYF. CDR3 in DNA: TGTGCCAGCAGCGTTTCAGCGGGTTACCAAGAGACCCAGTACTTC. This chain connects TRBV9 to TRBJ2-5, with a tentative D call TRBD2 (6 bases). This CDR3 has 15 amino acids. Germline CDR1 reads SGDLS; CDR2 reads YYNGEE. The V end was cut by 2 bases, the J end by 0 bases, with 11 bases between.

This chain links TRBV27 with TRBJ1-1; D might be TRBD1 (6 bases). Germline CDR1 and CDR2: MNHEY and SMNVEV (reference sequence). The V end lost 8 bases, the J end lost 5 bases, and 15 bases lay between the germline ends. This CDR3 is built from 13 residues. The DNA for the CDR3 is TGTGCCAGCGGGTTTACAAGGGGGACTGAAGCTTTCTTT. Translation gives CASGFTRGTEAFF.

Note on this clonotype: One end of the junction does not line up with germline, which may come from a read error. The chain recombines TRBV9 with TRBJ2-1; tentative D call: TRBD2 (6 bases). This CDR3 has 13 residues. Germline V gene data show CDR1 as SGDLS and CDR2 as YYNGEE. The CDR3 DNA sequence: TGTGCCAGCGGCGTGGGAGGTGATGATGAGCAGTTCTTC. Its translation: CASGVGGDDEQFF.

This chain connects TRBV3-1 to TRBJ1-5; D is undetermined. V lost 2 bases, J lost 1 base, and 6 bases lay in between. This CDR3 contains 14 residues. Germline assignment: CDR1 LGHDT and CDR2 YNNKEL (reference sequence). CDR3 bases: TGTGCCAGCAGCCAACGGCCGAGCAATCAGCCCCAGCATTTT. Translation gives CASSQRPSNQPQHF.

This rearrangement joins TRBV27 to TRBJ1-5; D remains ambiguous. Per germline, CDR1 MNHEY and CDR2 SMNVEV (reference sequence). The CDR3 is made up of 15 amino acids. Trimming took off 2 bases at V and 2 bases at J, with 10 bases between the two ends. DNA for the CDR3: TGTGCCAGCAGTTTAGCCCCAGGAGGCAATCAGCCCCAGCATTTT. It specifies CASSLAPGGNQPQHF.

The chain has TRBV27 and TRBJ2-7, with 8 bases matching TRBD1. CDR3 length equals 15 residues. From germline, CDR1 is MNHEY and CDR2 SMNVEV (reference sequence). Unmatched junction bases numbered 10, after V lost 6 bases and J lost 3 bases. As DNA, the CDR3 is TGTGCCAGCAGCCTACGGGACAGGATCCGCTACGAGCAGTACTTC. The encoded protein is CASSLRDRIRYEQYF.

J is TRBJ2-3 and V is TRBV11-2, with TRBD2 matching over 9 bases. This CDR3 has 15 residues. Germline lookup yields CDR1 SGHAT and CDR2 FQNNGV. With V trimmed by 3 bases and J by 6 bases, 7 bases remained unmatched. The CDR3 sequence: CASSFGTSLSDTQYF. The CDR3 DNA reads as TGTGCCAGCAGCTTCGGGACTAGCCTATCTGATACGCAGTATTTT.

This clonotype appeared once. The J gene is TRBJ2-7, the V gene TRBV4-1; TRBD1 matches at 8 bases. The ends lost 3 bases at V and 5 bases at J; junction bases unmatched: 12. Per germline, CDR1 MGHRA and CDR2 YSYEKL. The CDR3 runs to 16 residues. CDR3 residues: CASSQQDRGGVDEQYF. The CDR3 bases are TGCGCCAGCAGCCAGCAAGACAGGGGTGGGGTGGACGAGCAGTACTTC.

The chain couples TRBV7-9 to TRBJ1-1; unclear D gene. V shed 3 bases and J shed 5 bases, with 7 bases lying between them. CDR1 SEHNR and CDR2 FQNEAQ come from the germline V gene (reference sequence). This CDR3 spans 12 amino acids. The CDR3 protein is CASSLPSTEAFF. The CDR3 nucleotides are TGTGCCAGCAGCTTGCCGAGTACTGAAGCTTTCTTT.